This is a list of T cell receptor beta chains from one sample in a study of regulatory T cells in long-lasting Graves disease. Each CDR3 protein is one row after TCRdb ran MiXCR on the multiplex PCR reads. The table lists around 500,000 distinct CDR3 sequences, approximately 15% of them singletons, with about 10% in the top ten. This same sample was also part of a study on T cells in Graves' hyperthyroidism and ophthalmopathy.

This sample comprised peripheral blood mononuclear cells (PBMCs), obtained at new diagnosis, from a patient treated with antithyroid drugs. Receptors were obtained from a man in his thirties or forties with Graves disease. Both conserved end residues are part of each CDR3. Each record gives: clone size, J gene, V gene, D gene, CDR3 protein, CDR3 DNA. A D gene is named only where the DNA matches it firmly. Where a row states a size, it is once, few, many or the class of an expanded clone; other rows omit it.

clone size: .
J gene: TRBJ2-7
V gene: TRBV2
D gene: TRBD1
CDR3 protein: CASSAGQGAAYEQYF
CDR3 DNA: TGTGCCAGCAGCGCGGGACAGGGGGCCGCCTACGAGCAGTACTTC

clone size: few
J gene: TRBJ2-5
V gene: TRBV12-3/TRBV12-4
D gene: TRBD2
CDR3 protein: CASSSSSGKETQYF
CDR3 DNA: TGTGCCAGCAGTTCAAGTAGCGGGAAAGAGACCCAGTACTTC

clone size: .
J gene: TRBJ2-3
V gene: TRBV20-1
D gene: .
CDR3 protein: CSAPRASYSTDTQYF
CDR3 DNA: TGCAGTGCTCCACGAGCTAGCTACTCCACAGATACGCAGTATTTT

clone size: few
J gene: TRBJ2-7
V gene: TRBV18
D gene: .
CDR3 protein: CASSPSVIGLTYEQYF
CDR3 DNA: TGTGCCAGCTCACCTTCCGTGATAGGGTTAACCTACGAGCAGTACTTC

clone size: many
J gene: TRBJ2-1
V gene: TRBV15
D gene: TRBD2
CDR3 protein: CATSMGLAGHYNEQFF
CDR3 DNA: TGTGCCACCAGCATGGGACTAGCGGGTCACTACAATGAGCAGTTCTTC

clone size: .
J gene: TRBJ2-2
V gene: TRBV2
D gene: .
CDR3 protein: CAVGKESLNTGELFF
CDR3 DNA: TGTGCCGTCGGAAAGGAGTCACTAAACACCGGGGAGCTGTTTTTT

clone size: many
J gene: TRBJ2-3
V gene: TRBV12-3/TRBV12-4
D gene: TRBD2
CDR3 protein: CASSLGGLAGEGGTDTQYF
CDR3 DNA: TGTGCCAGCAGTTTAGGTGGACTAGCGGGAGAGGGGGGCACAGATACGCAGTATTTT

clone size: many
J gene: TRBJ1-2
V gene: TRBV13
D gene: .
CDR3 protein: CASSWTHNYGYTF
CDR3 DNA: TGCGCCAGCAGCTGGACACATAACTATGGCTACACCTTC

clone size: few
J gene: TRBJ2-1
V gene: TRBV20-1
D gene: TRBD2
CDR3 protein: CSAASSGGTYNEQFF
CDR3 DNA: TGCAGTGCTGCTTCAAGCGGGGGGACCTACAATGAGCAGTTCTTC

clone size: many
J gene: TRBJ2-3
V gene: TRBV10-2
D gene: TRBD2
CDR3 protein: CASSEPRGVSTDTQYF
CDR3 DNA: TGCGCCAGCAGTGAGCCGCGGGGGGTAAGCACAGATACGCAGTATTTT

clone size: many
J gene: TRBJ1-2
V gene: TRBV6-5
D gene: .
CDR3 protein: CASSYSSTAAGYTF
CDR3 DNA: TGTGCCAGCAGTTACTCGAGTACCGCGGCGGGCTACACCTTC

clone size: .
J gene: TRBJ2-7
V gene: TRBV29-1
D gene: .
CDR3 protein: CSVSADSYEQYF
CDR3 DNA: TGCAGCGTGTCGGCGGACTCCTACGAGCAGTACTTC

clone size: few
J gene: TRBJ2-1
V gene: TRBV9
D gene: .
CDR3 protein: CASSPGGNPLEQFF
CDR3 DNA: TGTGCCAGCAGCCCAGGCGGTAACCCGCTAGAGCAGTTCTTC

clone size: .
J gene: TRBJ2-7
V gene: TRBV5-1
D gene: TRBD2
CDR3 protein: CASSLLADRYEQYF
CDR3 DNA: TGCGCCAGCAGCTTACTAGCGGACCGATACGAGCAGTACTTC

clone size: many
J gene: TRBJ2-1
V gene: TRBV7-9
D gene: TRBD2
CDR3 protein: CASSSSVAGPFF
CDR3 DNA: TGTGCCAGCAGCTCCTCCGTAGCGGGACCGTTCTTC